This passage covers 10 T cell receptor beta chains from one sample sequenced in a study of T cells in Graves' hyperthyroidism and ophthalmopathy (dated by TCRdb to the late 2010s). The library was built by means of multiplex PCR. Instrument used: Illumina HiSeq 2000. The TCR beta CDR3 regions were amplified from RNA transcripts. The first round of RT-PCR for the TCR CDR3 was performed with the HTBI primer set and the Qiagen OneStep RT-PCR kit. In-frame beta chains were kept once TCRdb had trimmed the public reads at Q25 with fastp and called clones with MiXCR. Rows are unified per CDR3 protein, each entry keeping the most common DNA and genes. Across this sample there are hundreds of thousands of distinct CDR3 sequences, with around 42% seen only once. Jointly, the top ten make up nearly 8.5% of the sample. Material for sequencing was peripheral blood or thyroid tissue (not recorded which). The source of these receptors is a woman younger than 35 with Graves' hyperthyroidism. Donor details come from another sample of the same person, matched by shared clones.

This clonotype was detected ten times or more. The chain combines TRBV7-9 with TRBJ1-4; D call uncertain. This CDR3 has 14 amino acids. The germline V gene encodes CDR1 SEHNR and CDR2 FQNEAQ (reference sequence). Between the trimmed V and J ends, which lost 5 bases and 1 base, there was a span of 8 bases. The CDR3 reads CASSPQGTNEKLFF. The CDR3 bases are TGTGCCAGCAGCCCCCAAGGAACTAATGAAAAACTGTTTTTT.

The chain combines TRBV9 with TRBJ1-2, with 7 positions matching TRBD1. CDR1 is SGDLS, CDR2 YYNGEE, per germline. V lost 5 bases, J lost 2 bases, and 9 bases stayed unmatched. CDR3 length: 15 residues. The CDR3 loop is CASSLPGTENYGYTF. The CDR3 region has the DNA TGTGCCAGCAGTCTCCCCGGGACAGAAAACTATGGCTACACCTTC.

The chain employs TRBV20-1 and TRBJ1-5, with TRBD1 identical over 9 bases. CDR1 is DFQATT, CDR2 SNEGSKA, per germline (reference sequence). The CDR3 consists of 14 residues. Losses at the gene ends were 5 bases for V and 7 bases for J; bases not matched to a gene: 9. CDR3 protein: CSAGDREKGQPQHF. DNA for the CDR3: TGCAGTGCTGGGGACAGGGAGAAAGGGCAGCCCCAGCATTTT.

About this clonotype: At one of its ends the junction is not consistent with the germline gene, which may arise from a read error. The chain recombines TRBV5-5 with TRBJ2-7, with 11 bases identical to TRBD2. Germline CDR1 and CDR2: SGHKS and YYEKEE (reference sequence). This CDR3 spans 16 amino acids. CDR3 bases: TGCGCCAGCAGCCTCGGACTAGCGGGCAATACCTACGAGCAGTACTTC. Translation: CASSLGLAGNTYEQYF. Based on the CDR3 plus reference TRBV5-5 and TRBJ2-7, the full variable domain is DAGVTQSPTHLIKTRGQQVTLRCSPISGHKSVSWYQQVLGQGPQFIFQYYEKEERGRGNFPDRFSARQFPNYSSELNVNALLLGDSALYLCASSLGLAGNTYEQYFGPGTRLTVT.

This clonotype was seen a few times. The chain links TRBV7-8 to TRBJ1-6, with D unresolved. The germline V and J ends were trimmed by 5 bases and 12 bases, with 17 bases remaining between them. In germline, CDR1 is SGHVS, CDR2 FQNEAQ. The CDR3 is 14 amino acids. The CDR3 region has the DNA TGTGCCAGCAGCCAAGATATCCCCGTCGAACCCCTCCACTTT. Residues: CASSQDIPVEPLHF.

The gene calls are TRBV6-1 and TRBJ1-2; D is unresolved. The CDR3 has 11 residues. Germline V lookup: CDR1 MNHNS, CDR2 SASEGT. The germline V and J ends were trimmed by 7 bases and 8 bases, with 11 bases remaining between them. The CDR3 DNA follows: TGTGCCAGCACCGGGAGGAGCGGCTACACCTTC. It encodes CASTGRSGYTF.

This chain joins TRBV2 and TRBJ2-5, with 7 bases lining up with TRBD1. V lost 6 bases and J lost 7; bases outside the gene matches: 8. Germline assignment: CDR1 SNHLY and CDR2 FYNNEI. The length of the CDR3 is 13 residues. CDR3 sequence reads: CASSARDRVTQYF. CDR3 nucleotide sequence: TGTGCCAGCAGCGCTAGAGACAGGGTGACCCAGTACTTC.

This chain links TRBV5-4 with TRBJ2-5; 7 bases are a match to TRBD2. The CDR3 contains 15 residues. CDR1 and CDR2 from the germline V gene are SGHNT and YYREEE (reference sequence). V gave up 2 bases and J gave up 2 bases; unmatched junction bases: 6. The CDR3 DNA sequence: TGTGCCAGCAGCTTCAATGTAGCGGGTCAAGAGACCCAGTACTTC. Its translation is CASSFNVAGQETQYF.

The rearrangement links TRBV2 to TRBJ2-7; TRBD1 might be the D (5 bases). This CDR3 has 12 amino acids. V was cut by 8 bases and J by 2 bases, with 10 bases left in between. Germline V gene data show CDR1 as SNHLY and CDR2 as FYNNEI. The CDR3, as DNA: TGTGCCAGCTTAACAGGCGCCTACGAGCAGTACTTC. The encoded protein is CASLTGAYEQYF. The complete variable domain, with remaining parts taken from reference TRBV2 and TRBJ2-7, reads EPEVTQTPSHQVTQMGQEVILRCVPISNHLYFYWYRQILGQKVEFLVSFYNNEISEKSEIFDDQFSVERPDGSNFTLKIRSTKLEDSAMYFCASLTGAYEQYFGPGTRLTVT.

This chain joins TRBV11-2 and TRBJ1-3; D gene uncertain. Germline V gene sequence: CDR1 SGHAT, CDR2 FQNNGV. The CDR3 has 16 amino acids. V was pared by 5 bases and J by 0 bases, with 14 bases between. The CDR3 here is CASSPFIAFSGNTIYF. Here the CDR3 DNA reads TGTGCCAGCAGCCCGTTCATCGCATTCTCTGGAAACACCATATATTTT.